Below, one T cell receptor (beta chain) is given with its context. After isolation, RNA underwent reverse transcription to generate cDNA as the sequencing template. Repertoires were generated with immunoSEQ multiplex PCR, while TCRdb's copy carries only in-frame clones and drops some. The profile shows some 170,000 clones, about 55% of them singletons. The entry originates in a study of CD8+ T cells in alopecia areata. Overall study context: Each of the treated patients was given oral tofacitinib, 5 to 10 mg twice daily, for moderate-to-severe alopecia areata.

Trimming removed 0 bases at V and 7 bases at J, with 13 bases between. Germline V gene sequence: CDR1 SGDLS, CDR2 YYNGEE. The CDR3 loop spans 15 amino acids. Treatment indicated: oral pan-JAK inhibitor, 5-10 mg twice daily. The source material was CD8+ T cells sorted from blood, sampled at week 24, from a patient treated with tofacitinib. The sequence was obtained from a human donor with alopecia areata. The chain is built from TRBV9 and TRBJ1-4; D not resolved. The CDR3 sequence is CASSVGGMGVEKLFF. As DNA, the CDR3 is TGTGCCAGCAGCGTAGGAGGGATGGGCGTTGAAAAACTGTTTTTT.